These T cell receptor beta chains were read from a single sample in a study of T cell changes during pregnancy in multiple sclerosis. The method was immunoSEQ multiplex PCR; TCRdb's version includes in-frame clones alone and lacks a portion of them. The table shows about 70,000 clones, with 90% to 95% occurring only once. Sequencing was performed on peripheral blood, taken in the third trimester of pregnancy. These receptors were taken from a female donor with multiple sclerosis, enrolled in a pregnancy study. Both conserved end residues are part of each CDR3. A D gene is named only where the DNA matches it firmly. Not every row has a clone size; where given, it reads once, few, many or a size class.

V: TRBV18
D: NA
J: TRBJ2-6
size: NA
DNA: TGTGCCAGCTCACCCGAGGCCCTCAACGTCCTGACTTTC
CDR3: CASSPEALNVLTF

V: TRBV6-5
D: NA
J: TRBJ1-2
size: NA
DNA: TGTGCCAGCAGTTACTTGGGGGAGGGGGGCTATGGCTACACCTTC
CDR3: CASSYLGEGGYGYTF

V: TRBV18
D: TRBD1
J: TRBJ1-6
size: NA
DNA: TGTGCCAGCTCACCATCGGACAGGGGAGGATCACCCCTCCACTTT
CDR3: CASSPSDRGGSPLHF

V: TRBV7-2
D: TRBD1
J: TRBJ2-1
size: NA
DNA: TGTGCCAGCAGCTTGAACGACAGGGGAGACAATGAGCAGTTCTTC
CDR3: CASSLNDRGDNEQFF

V: TRBV2
D: TRBD2
J: TRBJ2-3
size: NA
DNA: TGTGCCAGCAGCGGGGGTGGGCTAGCGGGGGCAGATACGCAGTATTTT
CDR3: CASSGGGLAGADTQYF

V: TRBV29-1
D: NA
J: TRBJ1-2
size: NA
DNA: TGCAGCGGTCAGGGTACCGATGGCTACACCTTC
CDR3: CSGQGTDGYTF

V: TRBV2
D: TRBD2
J: TRBJ2-7
size: NA
DNA: TGTGCCAGCGGTACTAGCGGGGGTTCCCACGAGCAGTACTTC
CDR3: CASGTSGGSHEQYF

V: TRBV9
D: NA
J: TRBJ1-1
size: NA
DNA: TGTGCCAGCAGCGTAGTGGACACGACTAACACTGAAGCTTTCTTT
CDR3: CASSVVDTTNTEAFF

V: TRBV25-1
D: NA
J: TRBJ2-3
size: NA
DNA: TGTGCCAGCACCAGGGGTATAGATACGCAGTATTTT
CDR3: CASTRGIDTQYF

V: TRBV4-3
D: TRBD2
J: TRBJ2-2
size: once
DNA: TGCGCCAGCAGCCAAGATCTTGGGCGGGGGGCATCGAACACCGGGGAGCTGTTTTTT
CDR3: CASSQDLGRGASNTGELFF

V: TRBV6-4
D: TRBD1
J: TRBJ2-2
size: NA
DNA: TGTGCCAGCAGTGCAAGACAGGGAAACACCGGGGAGCTGTTTTTT
CDR3: CASSARQGNTGELFF

V: TRBV5-6
D: TRBD2
J: TRBJ2-7
size: once
DNA: TGTGCCAGCACCTCGGGACTAGCGGGGGGACTCTACGAGCAGTACTTC
CDR3: CASTSGLAGGLYEQYF

V: TRBV12-5
D: NA
J: TRBJ1-2
size: NA
DNA: TGTGCTAGTGCCCCCGGTCTTAACTATGGCTACACCTTC
CDR3: CASAPGLNYGYTF

V: TRBV5-6
D: NA
J: TRBJ1-2
size: NA
DNA: TGTGCCAGCAGCTTTGGAAGGGGGATCTATGGCTACACCTTC
CDR3: CASSFGRGIYGYTF

V: TRBV4-2
D: TRBD2
J: TRBJ2-7
size: NA
DNA: TGTGCCAGCAGCCCCGGGGGGGCGGCTTCCTACGAGCAGTACTTC
CDR3: CASSPGGAASYEQYF

V: TRBV7-6
D: NA
J: TRBJ2-2
size: NA
DNA: TGTGCCAGCAGCTTATCGGTAGCGAACACCGGGGAGCTGTTTTTT
CDR3: CASSLSVANTGELFF

V: TRBV7-8
D: TRBD1
J: TRBJ1-2
size: NA
DNA: TGTGCCAGCAGCTCGGGACAGGAACTATATGGCTACACCTTC
CDR3: CASSSGQELYGYTF

V: TRBV11-1
D: NA
J: TRBJ2-2
size: NA
DNA: TGTGCCAGCACCGTCCGGTCCGGGGAGCTGTTTTTT
CDR3: CASTVRSGELFF

V: TRBV7-2
D: NA
J: TRBJ1-2
size: NA
DNA: TGTGCCAGCAGCTTAGACAGGACTGGCTACACCTTC
CDR3: CASSLDRTGYTF

V: TRBV7-2
D: TRBD1
J: TRBJ1-1
size: NA
DNA: TGTGCCAGCAGCTTCCCAGGGGGTGCAGAAGCTTTCTTT
CDR3: CASSFPGGAEAFF

V: TRBV7-9
D: TRBD2
J: TRBJ2-1
size: NA
DNA: TGTGCCAGCAGCTTAGTAGGGGACTCTAGCGGGGATTACAATGAGCAGTTCTTC
CDR3: CASSLVGDSSGDYNEQFF

V: TRBV4-2
D: NA
J: TRBJ2-3
size: once
DNA: TGTGCCAGCAGCCCTTTCAAGGAGTCTAGCACAGATACGCAGTATTTT
CDR3: CASSPFKESSTDTQYF

V: TRBV5-6
D: NA
J: TRBJ1-2
size: NA
DNA: TGTGCCAGCAGCTTAGTCGACATCTACTATGGCTACACCTTC
CDR3: CASSLVDIYYGYTF

V: TRBV7-2
D: TRBD2
J: TRBJ2-3
size: NA
DNA: TGTGCCAGCAGCCCGGGACTAGCGGGGGGCCTATTGCTAGATACGCAGTATTTT
CDR3: CASSPGLAGGLLLDTQYF

V: TRBV12-5
D: NA
J: TRBJ1-2
size: NA
DNA: TGTGCTAGTAATAACCGGGGGTATGGCTACACCTTC
CDR3: CASNNRGYGYTF

V: TRBV10-3
D: TRBD1
J: TRBJ1-2
size: NA
DNA: TGTGCCATCAGTGCCGGGGGCTTGGACAGGGGGCGGAACAACTATGGCTACACCTTC
CDR3: CAISAGGLDRGRNNYGYTF

V: TRBV12-5
D: NA
J: TRBJ2-1
size: NA
DNA: TGTGCTAGTGGTTTGACCCCAGGGAACAATGAGCAGTTCTTC
CDR3: CASGLTPGNNEQFF

V: TRBV9
D: NA
J: TRBJ2-3
size: NA
DNA: TGTGCCAGCAGCCCCCAAGCCGGTCGTGGCACAGATACGCAGTATTTT
CDR3: CASSPQAGRGTDTQYF

V: TRBV6-1
D: TRBD1
J: TRBJ1-6
size: NA
DNA: TGTGCCAGCAGTCTTCACAGGGGTGACAATTCACCCCTCCACTTT
CDR3: CASSLHRGDNSPLHF

V: TRBV4-2
D: NA
J: TRBJ1-1
size: NA
DNA: TGTGCCAGCAGCCAAGAATCAGTAAACACTGAAGCTTTCTTT
CDR3: CASSQESVNTEAFF

V: TRBV7-3
D: NA
J: TRBJ2-5
size: NA
DNA: TGTGCCAGCAGCTTAACGGGGGCAGGGGAGGGGGAGACCCAGTACTTC
CDR3: CASSLTGAGEGETQYF

V: TRBV5-6
D: NA
J: TRBJ2-7
size: NA
DNA: TGTGCCAGCAGCTTCCGGGTACTGAAGTCCTACGAGCAGTACTTC
CDR3: CASSFRVLKSYEQYF

V: TRBV7-6
D: TRBD2
J: TRBJ2-3
size: once
DNA: TGTGCCAGCAGCTTTCGTCCTAGCGGGGGAGGAACTACTGATAGCACAGATACGCAGTATTTT
CDR3: CASSFRPSGGGTTDSTDTQYF

V: TRBV9
D: TRBD1
J: TRBJ2-3
size: NA
DNA: TGTGCCAGCAGCGTGGGACAGGTTGCCTACACAGATACGCAGTATTTT
CDR3: CASSVGQVAYTDTQYF

V: TRBV11-2
D: TRBD1
J: TRBJ2-1
size: NA
DNA: TGTGCCAGCAGCGTGGGTCCGACAGGGCTTAATGAGCAGTTCTTC
CDR3: CASSVGPTGLNEQFF

V: TRBV29-1
D: NA
J: TRBJ1-2
size: NA
DNA: TGCAGCGTTGACCGGGAAAACTATGGCTACACCTTC
CDR3: CSVDRENYGYTF

V: TRBV10-3
D: NA
J: TRBJ1-1
size: NA
DNA: TGTGCCATCAGTGTTAAGGGGAGGGACACTGAAGCTTTCTTT
CDR3: CAISVKGRDTEAFF

V: TRBV6-5
D: TRBD2
J: TRBJ2-1
size: NA
DNA: TGTGCCAGCAGTTACGGGACTAGGAATGAGCAGTTCTTC
CDR3: CASSYGTRNEQFF

V: TRBV9
D: NA
J: TRBJ2-1
size: NA
DNA: TGTGCCAGCAGCCCCACCGGGGGTGAGCAGTTCTTC
CDR3: CASSPTGGEQFF

V: TRBV5-6
D: NA
J: TRBJ2-3
size: NA
DNA: TGTGCCAGCAGCTGGCGGGGTAGCGGCACAGATACGCAGTATTTT
CDR3: CASSWRGSGTDTQYF

V: TRBV29-1
D: NA
J: TRBJ1-2
size: NA
DNA: TGCAGCGTTGAGGAACAGGGTTTTCGGGACTATGGCTACACCTTC
CDR3: CSVEEQGFRDYGYTF

V: TRBV4-3
D: NA
J: TRBJ1-2
size: NA
DNA: TGCGCCAGCAGCCTGCGGGGAATCTATGGCTACACCTTC
CDR3: CASSLRGIYGYTF

V: TRBV18
D: NA
J: TRBJ2-3
size: NA
DNA: TGTGCCAGCACTTCGACTATGGCAGATACGCAGTATTTT
CDR3: CASTSTMADTQYF

V: TRBV6-5
D: NA
J: TRBJ1-1
size: few
DNA: TGTGCCAGCAGTCCGGGTCCAAGGACTGAAGCTTTCTTT
CDR3: CASSPGPRTEAFF